This T cell receptor beta chain was captured by sequencing in a study of CD8 T cells in ankylosing spondylitis. Scientists made TCR beta libraries using quantitative 5'-RACE with molecular barcodes. TCRdb analysed the 5' RACE reads with MiXCR anew, one entry per CDR3 protein. The sample holds about 160,000 distinct CDR3 sequences, around a tenth seen once. Whole-study findings and limits: Ankylosing spondylitis blood seemed to carry a telltale TCR beta motif made of roughly 8 highly homologous variants.

This clonotype was picked up many times. The antigen remains undetermined. Trimming stripped 2 bases from V and 5 bases from J, with 7 bases between. In germline, CDR1 is DFQATT, CDR2 SNEGSKA (reference sequence). CDR3 length equals 12 residues. This receptor was taken from a female donor with ankylosing spondylitis or in good health (not recorded which). The specimen was blood, either unsorted or a sorted T cell fraction (not recorded which). V usage is TRBV20-1 and J usage is TRBJ2-1; D remains unclear. This CDR3 is CSARIYHNEQFF. Written as DNA, the CDR3 is TGCAGTGCTAGAATCTACCACAATGAGCAGTTCTTC.